Listed here is a single TCR beta chain. These data are taken from a study of shared T cell receptors in the human thymus. The method was immunoSEQ multiplex PCR; TCRdb's version includes in-frame clones alone and lacks a portion of them. The data show about 660,000 clones, with roughly 88% seen just once and about 0.01% held by the top ten. The ends were cut back, 1 base at V and 7 bases at J, with 8 bases in the middle. The CDR3 is made up of 13 amino acids. Per the germline V gene, CDR1 is MDHEN and CDR2 is SYDVKM. The same sample was also studied in work on human thymus T cells. This second study notes: The people who donated were healthy Finnish babies having corrective surgery for congenital heart defects. Thymic tissue was derived from resections collected during corrective heart surgery. What appeared biased in thymic and blood repertoires was the usage of V and J genes. Related studies noted strongly shared thymic repertoires across unrelated people.

The specimen sequenced was thymocytes. The receptor was isolated from a boy younger than two with a congenital heart defect. This chain links TRBV28 with TRBJ2-1; D possibly corresponds to TRBD2 (5 bases). As DNA, the CDR3 is TGTGCCAGCAGTTTATTCGGGGAGAATGAGCAGTTCTTC. The encoded protein is CASSLFGENEQFF. Full variable domain (rest looked up from reference TRBV28 and TRBJ2-1): DVKVTQSSRYLVKRTGEKVFLECVQDMDHENMFWYRQDPGLGLRLIYFSYDVKMKEKGDIPEGYSVSREKKERFSLILESASTNQTSMYLCASSLFGENEQFFGPGTRLTVL.